This TCR beta chain was obtained from a study of blood T cells in healthy people across ages. Study outcomes and limitations: Estimated diversity, derived from one million T cells, was regarded as an underestimate.

This clonotype appeared a few times. Antigen specificity is unknown. PBMCs, at least 7 million per sample, were isolated. A minimum of 5 micrograms of total RNA was extracted per sample. Trimming cost V 4 bases and J 9 bases; bases outside gene matches: 7. The germline CDR1 and CDR2 sequences are SGHRS and YFSETQ. The CDR3 is made up of 14 amino acids. PCR was performed a second time for roughly 7 to 12 cycles using a sample-barcoded 5' primer and a J-beta primer mix. Through a template-switch adaptor with 12 random nucleotides, each cDNA molecule received a tag. TCRdb processed the 5' RACE reads anew with MiXCR; each CDR3 protein has one entry. The sample shows 700,000 to 850,000 distinct CDR3 sequences, about 53% of them seen only once.

The V and J genes are TRBV5-1 and TRBJ2-1; 10 nucleotides line up with TRBD2. The sample was blood. The TCR comes from a man older than 75 in good health. This CDR3 is CASSPGSGGREQFF. The CDR3 nucleotides read TGCGCCAGCAGCCCCGGTAGCGGGGGGCGTGAGCAGTTCTTC.